This is a list of T cell receptor beta chains from one sample in a study of cytomegalovirus exposure and HLA in healthy donors. The table came from immunoSEQ multiplex PCR; TCRdb's copy has only in-frame clones and leaves some out. Of about 200,000 clones detected, 65% to 85% appear once; the ten largest clones hold roughly 0.098%. The material sequenced was PBMCs. These receptors originate from a boy between 2 and 10 years old in good health and CMV-seronegative. The CDR3 runs from the conserved cysteine through the conserved F or W. D genes are given only for firm matches. Size is omitted from some rows. Given values are once, few, many or a class for expanded clones.

d_gene,j_gene,v_gene,abundance,CDR3aa
TRBD2,TRBJ2-2,TRBV10-3,.,CAISARTSGHTNTGELFF
TRBD1,TRBJ2-3,TRBV9,once,CASSVNPLVGQGTDTQYF
TRBD1,TRBJ2-7,TRBV7-2,.,CASSRDRGVYEQYF
.,TRBJ2-3,TRBV30,few,CAWGIDTQYF
.,TRBJ1-1,TRBV4-3,.,CASSQEGNKSARAFF
.,TRBJ1-1,TRBV4-1,.,CASSQNGQAVTEAFF
TRBD2,TRBJ2-7,TRBV4-3,few,CASSQGRFLRGAGGEQYF
.,TRBJ2-3,TRBV4-2,few,CASSQEWVPSTDTQYF
.,TRBJ2-3,TRBV7-2,.,CASSLGGVTDTQYF
.,TRBJ1-2,TRBV4-2,.,CASSQRSGINYGYTF
.,TRBJ1-2,TRBV7-2,.,CASSPGDYGYTF
.,TRBJ2-1,TRBV29-1,.,CSVGGRGGINEQFF
TRBD2,TRBJ2-7,TRBV5-6,.,CASSLLAGSEQYF
.,TRBJ1-2,TRBV19,.,CASSVQVRGGGYTF
.,TRBJ1-4,TRBV2,.,CASKAGVANEKLFF
TRBD2,TRBJ2-1,TRBV19,.,CASSPSGLAGGTTYNEQFF
.,TRBJ1-1,TRBV20-1,few,CSAARSEAFF
.,TRBJ1-2,TRBV11-2,.,CASSWQGIDYGYTF
.,TRBJ1-3,TRBV5-1,.,CASSPIPGTGNTIYF
.,TRBJ1-1,TRBV10-3,.,CAISESGATEAFF
.,TRBJ1-2,TRBV25-1,.,CASSGLYRDDGYTF
TRBD2,TRBJ2-7,TRBV4-1,.,CASSQSSGGADEQYF
.,TRBJ1-1,TRBV30,.,CAWGSLEAFF
TRBD2,TRBJ2-3,TRBV7-2,.,CASSPRGLASTDTQYF
.,TRBJ2-2,TRBV7-3,.,CASSLTSGWTGELFF
.,TRBJ2-5,TRBV9,.,CASSVDEGETQYF
.,TRBJ1-1,TRBV9,.,CASSVGRINTEAFF
TRBD2,TRBJ2-5,TRBV7-2,.,CASSLPDGTSGMRGAQYF
.,TRBJ2-7,TRBV7-8,.,CASSPNSITRDYEQYF
TRBD1,TRBJ1-2,TRBV18,few,CASSPEGAGGYTF
TRBD2,TRBJ2-1,TRBV13,.,CASSLGDSGGEQFF
.,TRBJ1-3,TRBV7-2,.,CASSLVSGPRGNTIYF
TRBD1,TRBJ2-7,TRBV6-6,.,CASSYSTGQGAYEQYF
.,TRBJ1-2,TRBV7-8,.,CASSPSGGTPDGYTF
.,.,TRBV6-1,few,CASSSLMDSEQYF
TRBD1,TRBJ1-5,TRBV29-1,.,CSVTTGGDDQPQHF
TRBD2,TRBJ2-5,TRBV9,few,CASSLGGEETQYF
.,TRBJ1-2,TRBV19,.,CASQVQGSNYGYTF
TRBD1,TRBJ1-3,TRBV4-3,.,CASSQDDRAGNTIYF
.,TRBJ2-3,TRBV4-3,.,CASSQGAGSYASTDTQYF
.,TRBJ1-1,TRBV30,once,CASCQAGVNTEAFF